Below are 18 T cell receptor beta chains sequenced from a single sample in a study of identical twins. TCRdb reprocessed the 5' RACE reads via MiXCR and lists one record per CDR3 protein. The table lists about 200,000 distinct CDR3 sequences, more than 6.5% of them singletons. These data were likewise used in another study, on yellow fever vaccine responses in identical twins.

The specimen sequenced was memory (CD45RO+) T cells sorted from blood. The source of these receptors is a woman between 18 and 29 years old in good health.

In its sample, this clonotype was seen a few times. The rearrangement joins TRBV24-1 to TRBJ2-4; a possible D gene is TRBD1 (8 bases). V lost 2 bases and J 3 bases, leaving 10 bases between the germline ends. Per the germline V gene, CDR1 is KGHDR and CDR2 is SFDVKD. The CDR3 loop spans 15 amino acids. The CDR3 nucleotides read TGTGCCACCAGTGATTACAGGGGGGGCAAAAACATTCAGTACTTC. Its protein product is CATSDYRGGKNIQYF.

This rearrangement joins TRBV19 to TRBJ2-3, with a possible D match to TRBD2 (5 bases). The CDR3 runs to 15 residues. Germline V gene sequence: CDR1 LNHDA, CDR2 SQIVND (reference sequence). V dropped 2 bases and J dropped 5 bases, with 14 bases sitting between them. CDR3 DNA sequence: TGTGCCAGTAGTATATCTAGCCAACGAGGAGATACGCAGTATTTT. This sequence encodes CASSISSQRGDTQYF. Complete variable domain (other parts from reference TRBV19 and TRBJ2-3): DGGITQSPKYLFRKEGQNVTLSCEQNLNHDAMYWYRQDPGQGLRLIYYSQIVNDFQKGDIAEGYSVSREKKESFPLTVTSAQKNPTAFYLCASSISSQRGDTQYFGPGTRLTVL.

This clonotype appeared a few times. The chain recombines TRBV13 with TRBJ2-7; 12 positions agree with TRBD2. V lost 5 bases and J lost 2; bases outside the gene matches: 7. The germline gives CDR1 PRHDT, CDR2 FYEKMQ (reference sequence). The CDR3 consists of 16 residues. The CDR3 reads CASSPRTSGVTYEQYF. DNA for the CDR3: TGTGCCAGCAGCCCGCGGACTAGCGGGGTAACCTACGAGCAGTACTTC.

Many counts were recorded for this clonotype. V is TRBV20-1 and J is TRBJ2-7; no reliable D call. CDR3 length equals 13 residues. The germline CDR1 and CDR2 sequences are DFQATT and SNEGSKA (reference sequence). Trimming took off 7 bases at V and 1 base at J, with 14 bases between the two ends. CDR3 DNA: TGCAGTGTTAGCAGAGGATCTTCCTACGAGCAGTACTTC. It translates to CSVSRGSSYEQYF.

The V and J genes are TRBV10-2 and TRBJ1-1; TRBD1 matches at 7 bases. With 5 bases clipped from V and 0 bases from J, the junction kept 3 bases outside the gene matches. This CDR3 comprises 14 residues. Germline CDR1 and CDR2: WSHSY and SAAADI. The CDR3 bases are TGCGCCAGCAGTAAGGGGACAGTGAACACTGAAGCTTTCTTT. Residues: CASSKGTVNTEAFF.

V gene TRBV6-2 or TRBV6-3 combines with J gene TRBJ2-1; D gene uncertain. The CDR3 length is 13 residues. CDR1 and CDR2 from the germline V gene are MNHEY and SVGEGT. The ends were cut back, 2 bases at V and 10 bases at J, with 12 bases in the middle. The CDR3, as DNA: TGTGCCAGCAGTTACCCCGACTCCGTCGAGCAGTTCTTC. It specifies CASSYPDSVEQFF.

This clonotype was counted only a few times. The chain carries TRBV5-6 and TRBJ2-7; D not certain. With 6 bases removed from V and 5 bases from J, the gap between germline ends came to 18 bases. CDR3 length: 14 residues. Germline V CDR1 and CDR2: SGHDT, YYEEEE. CDR3 bases: TGTGCCAGCACCACTAATGGGCTCCCCCACGAGCAGTACTTC. Amino acids: CASTTNGLPHEQYF.

This clonotype came up a few times. The chain's CDR3 is CASSLKTSGSDEQYF. Here the CDR3 DNA reads TGTGCCAGCAGTTTAAAGACTAGCGGGAGCGACGAGCAGTACTTC. The rearrangement links TRBV28 to TRBJ2-7, with 12 bases that match TRBD2. Looked up from germline, CDR1 is MDHEN and CDR2 is SYDVKM. Germline trimming cut 2 bases from V and 5 bases from J; bases unmatched to any gene: 4. The CDR3 runs to 15 residues.

This clonotype has more than one count but fewer than ten. The rearrangement links TRBV7-3 to TRBJ1-6, with D perhaps matching TRBD1 (5 bases). Trimming took 4 bases from V and 7 from J, leaving 8 bases between them. The CDR3 spans 13 residues. CDR1 and CDR2 from the germline V gene are SGHTA and FQGTGA. This CDR3 is CASSSGVNSPLHF. The CDR3 region has the DNA TGTGCCAGCAGCTCGGGGGTAAATTCACCCCTCCACTTT.

This chain connects TRBV27 to TRBJ1-2, with 9 bases matching TRBD1. Germline assignment: CDR1 MNHEY and CDR2 SMNVEV (reference sequence). This CDR3 has 15 residues. The junction had 6 bases not matched to a gene; V was cut back by 3 bases and J by 4 bases. The CDR3 DNA follows: TGTGCCAGCAGTTTGGCGGGACAGGGTGTCTATGGCTACACCTTC. Its protein is CASSLAGQGVYGYTF.

The table lists this clonotype with many counts. This chain uses TRBV9 with TRBJ2-3; D unresolved. The CDR3 contains 15 residues. V was shortened by 5 bases and J by 8 bases, with 21 bases between the two germline ends. The germline CDR1 and CDR2 sequences are SGDLS and YYNGEE. In DNA, the CDR3 is TGTGCCAGCAGTGCTCAGGAATCAGTAATGGGTACGCAGTATTTT. This gives the protein CASSAQESVMGTQYF.

This chain uses TRBV14 with TRBJ2-5; D unresolved. The CDR3 runs 13 residues. V shed 1 base and J shed 4 bases, with 7 bases lying between them. Germline assignment: CDR1 SGHDN and CDR2 FVKESK. CDR3 protein: CASSQVRGETQYF. The CDR3 DNA follows: TGTGCCAGCAGCCAAGTCAGAGGAGAGACCCAGTACTTC.

There are many counts of this clonotype. The chain is built from TRBV24-1 and TRBJ2-1, with D possibly TRBD2 on 5 matching bases. V was clipped by 5 bases and J by 1 base, with 14 bases between them. Germline V CDR1 and CDR2: KGHDR, SFDVKD. The CDR3 is made up of 16 amino acids. CDR3 protein: CATSAPEGFSYNEQFF. CDR3 coding DNA: TGTGCCACCAGTGCCCCCGAGGGCTTTTCCTACAATGAGCAGTTCTTC.

V and J are TRBV19 and TRBJ2-3, with TRBD2 matching 9 bases. After removal of 2 bases from V and 5 bases from J, the junction contained 5 bases not matched to a gene. The CDR3 extends over 15 amino acids. CDR1 and CDR2 from the germline V gene are LNHDA and SQIVND (reference sequence). CDR3 DNA sequence: TGTGCCAGTAGTATACTAGCGGGAAGGATAGATACGCAGTATTTT. This translates into CASSILAGRIDTQYF.

Of note for this clonotype: A single base separates this from a much larger clone, so it may be a read error. The V and J genes are TRBV5-1 and TRBJ2-5; 9 nucleotides line up with TRBD1. Germline V lookup: CDR1 SGHRS, CDR2 YFSETQ. This CDR3 is 15 amino acids long. The CDR3: CASSLQQGAGETQNF. In DNA form, the CDR3 reads TGCGCCAGCAGCCTACAACAGGGGGCCGGGGAGACCCAGAACTTC.

J is TRBJ2-5 and V is TRBV7-2; D assignment may be TRBD1 or TRBD2 (6 bases each). Germline CDR1 is SGHTA and CDR2 is FQGNSA. The CDR3 consists of 14 residues. With 5 bases removed from V and 7 bases from J, the gap between germline ends came to 17 bases. The CDR3 DNA reads as TGTGCCAGCAGCCCCAATGGGGGGCTGGCGACCCAGTACTTC. Amino acids: CASSPNGGLATQYF.

This clonotype has just a few counts. CDR3 in DNA: TGTGCCAGCAGCCGCCGGGACTCCCCTAACTATGGCTACACCTTC. Protein: CASSRRDSPNYGYTF. The rearrangement links TRBV6-1 to TRBJ1-2; tentative D call: TRBD1 (5 bases). CDR3 size: 15 residues. CDR1 and CDR2 (germline): MNHNS, SASEGT. V lost 6 bases to trimming and J lost 0 bases, with 14 bases between them.

This clonotype was seen a few times. This chain uses TRBV6-2 or TRBV6-3 with TRBJ2-7; 9 bases agree with TRBD2. The V gene end was trimmed by 5 bases and the J gene end by 5 bases; junction bases not matched to a gene: 7. This CDR3 comprises 14 residues. Germline V gene data show CDR1 as MNHEY and CDR2 as SVGEGT. The CDR3: CASSLIAGVNEQYF. The CDR3 DNA follows: TGTGCCAGCAGTCTCATAGCGGGAGTCAACGAGCAGTACTTC.